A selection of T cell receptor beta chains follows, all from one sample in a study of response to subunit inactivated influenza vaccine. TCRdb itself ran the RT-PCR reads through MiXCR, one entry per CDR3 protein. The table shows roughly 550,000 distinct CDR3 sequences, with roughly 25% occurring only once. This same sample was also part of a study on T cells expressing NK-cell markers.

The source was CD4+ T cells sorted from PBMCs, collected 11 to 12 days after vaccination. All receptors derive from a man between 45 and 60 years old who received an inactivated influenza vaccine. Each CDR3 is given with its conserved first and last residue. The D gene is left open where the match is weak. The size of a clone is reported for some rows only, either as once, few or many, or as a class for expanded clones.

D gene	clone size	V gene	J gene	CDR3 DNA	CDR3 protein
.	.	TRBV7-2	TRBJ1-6	TGTGCCAGCAGCTTACCCGGAACACTTTCACCCCTCCACTTT	CASSLPGTLSPLHF
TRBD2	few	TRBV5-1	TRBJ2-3	TGCGCCAGCAGCTTGGAGGGACTAGCGAGCACAGATACGCAGTATTTT	CASSLEGLASTDTQYF
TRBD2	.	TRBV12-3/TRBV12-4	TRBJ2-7	TGTGCCAGCAGCGAGGGACTAGCGGGGGTCTACGAGCAGTACTTC	CASSEGLAGVYEQYF
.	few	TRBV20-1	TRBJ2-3	TGCAGTGCTACCCCATCGCGGGGCCACCTCGGGGATACGCAGTATTTT	CSATPSRGHLGDTQYF
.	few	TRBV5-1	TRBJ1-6	TGCGCCAGCAGCACCGGGACACCGGGGATTTCACCCCTCCACTTT	CASSTGTPGISPLHF
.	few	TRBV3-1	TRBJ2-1	TGTGCCAGCAGCCAAGCCCCCCATGAGCAGTTCTTC	CASSQAPHEQFF
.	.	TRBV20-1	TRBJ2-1	TGCAGTGCTAGGGGGAGAAACAATGAGCAGTTCTTC	CSARGRNNEQFF
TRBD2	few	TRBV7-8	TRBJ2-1	TGTGCCAGCAGCAGGGGGGGACTAGCGGGGCAAATGTTATACAATGAGCAGTTCTTC	CASSRGGLAGQMLYNEQFF
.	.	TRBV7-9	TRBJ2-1	TGTGCCAGCAGCAAGAAGGACAGCTACAATGAGCAGTTCTTC	CASSKKDSYNEQFF
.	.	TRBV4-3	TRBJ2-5	TGCGCCAGCAGCCAAGAGATGGACCGAGGGACCCAGTACTTC	CASSQEMDRGTQYF
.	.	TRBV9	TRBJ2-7	TGTGCCAGCAGCGTAGACTCAAATCCCTCCTACGAGCAGTACTTC	CASSVDSNPSYEQYF
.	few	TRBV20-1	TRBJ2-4	TGCAGTGCTAGACCCAGGGTTAACATTCAGTACTTC	CSARPRVNIQYF
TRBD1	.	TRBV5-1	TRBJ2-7	TGCGCCAGCAGCTTTCCGGGACAGAGGGGCGAGCAGTACTTC	CASSFPGQRGEQYF
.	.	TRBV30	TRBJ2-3	TGTGCCTGGAGTGTACGACTCCTGTTGGATACGCAGTATTTT	CAWSVRLLLDTQYF
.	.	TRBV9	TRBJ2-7	TGTGCCAGCAGCCTAGGTGGGGCAGGGGCCTACGAGCAGTACTTC	CASSLGGAGAYEQYF
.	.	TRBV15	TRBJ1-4	TGTGCCACCAGCAGAGAAGGATATCGAAAACTGTTTTTT	CATSREGYRKLFF
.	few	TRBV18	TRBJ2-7	TGTGCCAGCTCACCGGGCGGACCATCCTACGAGCAGTACTTC	CASSPGGPSYEQYF
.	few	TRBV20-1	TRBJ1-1	TGCAGTGCTAGAGTTGCACAGGAGAACACTGAAGCTTTCTTT	CSARVAQENTEAFF
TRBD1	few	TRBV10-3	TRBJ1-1	TGTGCCATCCGGGACAGCATGAACACTGAAGCTTTCTTT	CAIRDSMNTEAFF
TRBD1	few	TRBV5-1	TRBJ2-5	TGCGCCAGCAGCCAGGACAGGGCGAGGGAGACCCAGTACTTC	CASSQDRARETQYF
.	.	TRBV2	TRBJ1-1	TGTGCCAGCAGTGTGTTGGAGAACACTGAAGCTTTCTTT	CASSVLENTEAFF
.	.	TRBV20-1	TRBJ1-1	TGCAGTGCTCCTCGAGGGAGCACTGAAGCTTTCTTT	CSAPRGSTEAFF
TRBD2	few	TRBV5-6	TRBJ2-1	TGTGCCAGCAGCTTGCGTGCGGGAGGTCTTTCAATCGAGCAGTTCTTC	CASSLRAGGLSIEQFF
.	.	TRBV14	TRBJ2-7	TGTGCCAGCAGCCAAGGATGGCGGACAGCCACCTACGAGCAGTACTTC	CASSQGWRTATYEQYF
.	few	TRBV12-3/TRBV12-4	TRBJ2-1	TGTGCCAGCAGTTTTCGACAGACCAATGAGCAGTTCTTC	CASSFRQTNEQFF
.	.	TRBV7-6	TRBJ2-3	TGTGCCAGCAGCTCCAGACAGGATCAAGATACGCAGTATTTT	CASSSRQDQDTQYF
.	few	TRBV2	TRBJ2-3	TGTGCCAGCATGTGGCCAGGGTGGGGCGCAGATACGCAGTATTTT	CASMWPGWGADTQYF
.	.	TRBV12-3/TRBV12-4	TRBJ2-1	TGTGCCAGCAGTTTGCCCCCCCTACAGCAGTTCTTC	CASSLPPLQQFF
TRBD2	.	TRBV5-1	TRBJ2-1	TGCGCCAGCGAGAGTACCGGGGGGGACTACAATGAGCAGTTCTTC	CASESTGGDYNEQFF
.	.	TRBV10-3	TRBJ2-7	TGTGCCATCAGTGAGTCGAACGGCGAGCAGTACTTC	CAISESNGEQYF
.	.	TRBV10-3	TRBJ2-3	TGTGCCATCATGGGGGAATTTTCCACAGATACGCAGTATTTT	CAIMGEFSTDTQYF
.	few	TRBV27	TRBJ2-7	TGTGCCAGCAGTTTATCTCCTAGTTTGGCCGAGCAGTACTTC	CASSLSPSLAEQYF
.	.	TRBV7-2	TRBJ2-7	TGTGCCAGCAGCTTAGCGTCCAACCGCGGCTCCTACGAGCAGTACTTC	CASSLASNRGSYEQYF
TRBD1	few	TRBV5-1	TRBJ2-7	TGCGCCAGCAGCATGGGACAGGGGAACGAGCAGTACTTC	CASSMGQGNEQYF
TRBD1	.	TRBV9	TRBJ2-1	TGTGCCAGCAGCGCCCGGGACAGGGGGGCACGCGAGCAGTTCTTC	CASSARDRGAREQFF
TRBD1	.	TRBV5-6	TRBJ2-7	TGTGCCAGCAGCCTCTGGGACAGGGTCTCCTACGAGCAGTACTTC	CASSLWDRVSYEQYF
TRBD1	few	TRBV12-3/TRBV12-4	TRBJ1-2	TGTGCCAGCAGTCCCGGGACAGCTACTCGTGGCTACACCTTC	CASSPGTATRGYTF
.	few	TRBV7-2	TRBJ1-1	TGTGCCAGCAGCTTGGTAAGGAACACTGAAGCTTTCTTT	CASSLVRNTEAFF
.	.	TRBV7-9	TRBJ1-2	TGTGCCAGCAGCTTAGCGGGACCGCTGTTCTATGGCTACACCTTC	CASSLAGPLFYGYTF
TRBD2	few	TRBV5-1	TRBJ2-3	TGCGCCAGCAGCTTGGTAGGCGCGGGGGAGCAAGATACGCAGTATTTT	CASSLVGAGEQDTQYF
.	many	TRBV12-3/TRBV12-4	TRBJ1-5	TGTGCCAGCAGTTTAGCTCTCAATCAGCCCCAGCATTTT	CASSLALNQPQHF
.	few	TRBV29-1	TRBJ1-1	TGCAGCGTTGCCCAGCACACTGAAGCTTTCTTT	CSVAQHTEAFF
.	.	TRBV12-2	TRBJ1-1	TGTGCAAGTCGCTCCTGGGGGGACATAAAGTCGGGAGCTGAAGCTTTCTTT	CASRSWGDIKSGAEAFF
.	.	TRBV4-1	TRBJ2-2	TGCGCCAGCAGCCTCTTCAGGTTGCGCTCTTGGGACTCTCGGGGCACCGGGGAGCTGTTTTTT	CASSLFRLRSWDSRGTGELFF
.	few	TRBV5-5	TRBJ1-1	TGTGCCAGCAGCTTGACGGGCCAAGCTTTCTTT	CASSLTGQAFF
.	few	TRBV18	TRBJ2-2	TGTGCCAGCTCACCGACACAGGGTGCGAACACCGGGGAGCTGTTTTTT	CASSPTQGANTGELFF
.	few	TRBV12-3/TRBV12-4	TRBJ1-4	TGTGCCAGCAGATTACAGGGAACTAATGAAAAACTGTTTTTT	CASRLQGTNEKLFF
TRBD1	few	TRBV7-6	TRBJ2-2	TGTGCCAGCAGGAGCGGCAAGACAGGGTGGTGGACCGGGGAGCTGTTTTTT	CASRSGKTGWWTGELFF